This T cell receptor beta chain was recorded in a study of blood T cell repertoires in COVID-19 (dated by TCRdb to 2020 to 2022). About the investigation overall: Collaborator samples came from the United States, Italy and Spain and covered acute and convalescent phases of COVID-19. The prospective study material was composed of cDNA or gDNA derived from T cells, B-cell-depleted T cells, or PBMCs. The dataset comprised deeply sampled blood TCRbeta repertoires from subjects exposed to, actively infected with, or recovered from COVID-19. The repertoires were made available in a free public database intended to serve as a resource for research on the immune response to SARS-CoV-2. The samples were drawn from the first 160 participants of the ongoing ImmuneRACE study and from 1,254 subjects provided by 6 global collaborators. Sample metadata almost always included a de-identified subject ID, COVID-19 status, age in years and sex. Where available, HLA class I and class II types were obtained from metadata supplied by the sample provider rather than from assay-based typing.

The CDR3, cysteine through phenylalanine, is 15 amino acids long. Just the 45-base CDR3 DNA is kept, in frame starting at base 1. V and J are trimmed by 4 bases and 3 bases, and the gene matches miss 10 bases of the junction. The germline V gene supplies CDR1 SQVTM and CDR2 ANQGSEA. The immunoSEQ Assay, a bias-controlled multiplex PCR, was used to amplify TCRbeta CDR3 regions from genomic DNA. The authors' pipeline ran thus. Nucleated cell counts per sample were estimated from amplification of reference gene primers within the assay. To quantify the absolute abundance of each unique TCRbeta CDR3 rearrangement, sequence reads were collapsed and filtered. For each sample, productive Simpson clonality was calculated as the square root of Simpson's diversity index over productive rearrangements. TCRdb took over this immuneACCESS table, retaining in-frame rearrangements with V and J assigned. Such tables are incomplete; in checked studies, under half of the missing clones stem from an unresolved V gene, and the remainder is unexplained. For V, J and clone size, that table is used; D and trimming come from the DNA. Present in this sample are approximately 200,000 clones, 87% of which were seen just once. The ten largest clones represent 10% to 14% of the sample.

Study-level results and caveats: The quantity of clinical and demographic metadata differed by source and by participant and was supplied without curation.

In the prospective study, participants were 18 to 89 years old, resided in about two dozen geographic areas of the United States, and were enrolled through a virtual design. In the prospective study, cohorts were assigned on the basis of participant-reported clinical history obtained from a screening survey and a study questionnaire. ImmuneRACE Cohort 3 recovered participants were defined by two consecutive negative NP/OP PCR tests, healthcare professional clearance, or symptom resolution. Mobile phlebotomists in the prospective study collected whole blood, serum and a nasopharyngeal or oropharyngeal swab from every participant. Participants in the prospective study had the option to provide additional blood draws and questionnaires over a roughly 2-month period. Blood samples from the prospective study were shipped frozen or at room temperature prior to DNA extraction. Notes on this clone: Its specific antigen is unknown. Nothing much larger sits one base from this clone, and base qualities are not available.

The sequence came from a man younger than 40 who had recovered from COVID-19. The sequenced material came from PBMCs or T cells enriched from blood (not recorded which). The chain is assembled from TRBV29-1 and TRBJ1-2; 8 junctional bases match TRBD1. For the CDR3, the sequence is CSVVLGDRPYYGYTF. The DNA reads TGCAGCGTTGTTCTAGGGGACAGGCCATACTATGGCTACACCTTC.